This T cell receptor (beta chain) was sequenced for a study of blood T cells in healthy people across ages. A word on this clonotype: Its antigen is not identified.

Whole-study findings and limits: Per million T cells, TCR beta diversity dropped roughly linearly as age increased. Estimated diversity across one million T cells was deemed an underestimate. Long-lived donors had more naive CD4+ cells and higher diversity than aged donors.

The second PCR ran about 6 to 11 cycles with a sample-barcoded 5' primer and J-beta primers. TCRdb reprocessed the 5' RACE reads via MiXCR and lists one record per CDR3 protein. The table includes some 1.7 million distinct CDR3 sequences, 28% detected once. Germline V gene sequence: CDR1 SEHNR, CDR2 FQNEAQ (reference sequence). The CDR3 totals 15 residues. V lost 1 base to trimming and J lost 4 bases, with 11 bases between them. The sequence derives from a woman in her 30s in good health. Material: blood. The chain links TRBV7-9 to TRBJ2-1, with TRBD2 as a possible D gene (5 bases). This CDR3 is CASSLERLAYNEQFF. The CDR3, as DNA: TGTGCCAGCAGCTTAGAGCGTCTAGCTTACAATGAGCAGTTCTTC.